These 20 T cell receptor beta chains were sequenced from one sample in a study of cytomegalovirus exposure and HLA in healthy donors. PCR involved 60 Vbeta and 13 Jbeta primers. TCRdb's table, derived via immunoSEQ multiplex PCR, lists solely in-frame clones and lacks some. This table has 100,000 to 150,000 clones, about four fifths appearing once. Sequencing used PBMCs. These TCRs come from a woman aged 60-75 years in good health and CMV-seropositive.

The gene calls are TRBV6-1 and TRBJ1-5; 8 positions agree with TRBD1. Germline loops: CDR1 MNHNS, CDR2 SASEGT. The length of the CDR3 is 19 residues. V lost 0 bases, J lost 2 bases, and 12 bases stayed unmatched. As DNA, the CDR3 is TGTGCCAGCAGTGAAGCCTCGGCAGGGGGCTTCCTAGGCAATCAGCCCCAGCATTTT. It specifies CASSEASAGGFLGNQPQHF.

The J gene is TRBJ2-1, the V gene TRBV6-1; D unresolved. V lost 3 bases, J lost 0 bases, and 18 bases lay in between. CDR1 is MNHNS and CDR2 is SASEGT in the germline V gene. This CDR3 contains 18 residues. The CDR3 reads CASSDGLIRSSSYNEQFF. CDR3 in DNA: TGTGCCAGCAGTGATGGGCTAATCAGGTCAAGCTCCTACAATGAGCAGTTCTTC.

This clone was observed once. The chain couples TRBV11-2 to TRBJ1-2, with D uncertain. The germline gives CDR1 SGHAT, CDR2 FQNNGV. V gave up 5 bases and J gave up 4 bases, with 8 bases separating them. The length of the CDR3 is 12 residues. The CDR3 DNA reads as TGTGCCAGCAGCCTTAGAGCCTATGGCTACACCTTC. Amino acid sequence: CASSLRAYGYTF.

The table lists this clone with a few counts. The chain has TRBV29-1 and TRBJ2-7, with TRBD1 matching 10 bases. The V gene's germline CDR1 is SQVTM and CDR2 ANQGSEA. The CDR3 spans 12 residues. V trimming: 6 bases; J trimming: 6 bases; junction bases outside the gene matches: 5. DNA of the CDR3: TGCAGCGTGGGGACAGGGGTTGCCGAGCAGTACTTC. Amino acids: CSVGTGVAEQYF.

This chain connects TRBV29-1 to TRBJ2-1, with 9 bases that match TRBD2. The germline CDR1 and CDR2 sequences are SQVTM and ANQGSEA. Trimming cost V 3 bases and J 6 bases; bases outside gene matches: 6. The CDR3 has 14 residues. The CDR3 is CSVDRGGALNEQFF. CDR3 in DNA: TGCAGCGTTGACCGCGGGGGGGCCCTCAATGAGCAGTTCTTC.

V is TRBV5-4 and J is TRBJ1-1; tentative D call: TRBD1 (5 bases). The CDR3 consists of 16 residues. The V end was cut by 0 bases, the J end by 3 bases, with 15 bases between. Germline lookup yields CDR1 SGHNT and CDR2 YYREEE (reference sequence). CDR3 coding DNA: TGTGCCAGCAGCTTGGGGGGGGTAGGGCGTTACACTGAAGCTTTCTTT. Encoded protein: CASSLGGVGRYTEAFF. Combining the CDR3 with reference TRBV5-4 and TRBJ1-1 gives the whole variable domain ETGVTQSPTHLIKTRGQQVTLRCSSQSGHNTVSWYQQALGQGPQFIFQYYREEENGRGNFPPRFSGLQFPNYSSELNVNALELDDSALYLCASSLGGVGRYTEAFFGQGTRLTVV.

The V and J genes are TRBV2 and TRBJ2-3; unclear D gene. The V gene lost 4 bases and the J gene lost 3 bases, with 8 bases spanning the gap. The germline gives CDR1 SNHLY, CDR2 FYNNEI. The CDR3 length is 13 residues. In nucleotides, the CDR3 is TGTGCCAGCAGTGGGGCTCTGACAGATACGCAGTATTTT. Residues: CASSGALTDTQYF.

The chain has TRBV4-2 and TRBJ2-1, with 12 bases fitting TRBD2. The CDR3 contains 17 residues. The V gene's germline CDR1 is LGHNA and CDR2 YNFKEQ. V shed 0 bases and J 7 bases; nucleotides not matched to a gene: 7. The CDR3 is CASSQDSASGRANEQFF. CDR3 in DNA: TGTGCCAGCAGCCAAGACAGTGCTAGCGGGAGGGCTAATGAGCAGTTCTTC.

The chain joins TRBV30 to TRBJ1-1, with 7 positions matching TRBD1. The CDR3 has 16 residues. Germline trimming cut 2 bases from V and 1 base from J; bases unmatched to any gene: 10. CDR1 is GTSNPN and CDR2 is SVGIG in the germline V gene (reference sequence). CDR3 protein: CAWSNKPGQANTEAFF. In DNA form, the CDR3 reads TGTGCCTGGAGTAATAAACCAGGACAGGCGAACACTGAAGCTTTCTTT.

The chain links TRBV7-6 to TRBJ2-1; D is unclear. V was shortened by 4 bases and J by 3 bases, with 10 bases between the two germline ends. CDR3 length equals 14 residues. Looked up from germline, CDR1 is SGHVS and CDR2 is FNYEAQ. The CDR3 is CASSSEPSYNEQFF. In DNA, the CDR3 is TGTGCCAGCAGCTCCGAGCCTAGCTACAATGAGCAGTTCTTC.

This chain connects TRBV30 to TRBJ2-4; the match to TRBD1 covers 9 bases. The CDR3 has 11 amino acids. The ends lost 2 bases at V and 13 bases at J; junction bases unmatched: 3. Germline loops: CDR1 GTSNPN, CDR2 SVGIG (reference sequence). The CDR3 region has the DNA TGTGCCTGGAGTCGGGACAGGGTCCAGTACTTC. Protein product: CAWSRDRVQYF.

V usage is TRBV15 and J usage is TRBJ2-4, with TRBD1 matching over 10 bases. The CDR3 is 12 amino acids. V dropped 9 bases and J dropped 8; count of bases not matched to a gene: 4. Per the germline V gene, CDR1 is LNHNV and CDR2 is YYDKDF (reference sequence). CDR3 protein: CATTGQGYIQYF. CDR3 sequence (DNA): TGTGCCACTACGGGACAGGGGTACATTCAGTACTTC.

The CDR3 region has the DNA TGCGCCAGCAGCTTGAGGGGGGGAACTAATGAAAAACTGTTTTTT. It codes for CASSLRGGTNEKLFF. This chain connects TRBV5-1 to TRBJ1-4; possible D gene TRBD1, 6 bases. CDR1 and CDR2 from the germline V gene are SGHRS and YFSETQ. V lost 1 base and J 1 base, leaving 8 bases between the germline ends. This CDR3 comprises 15 residues.

The chain is built from TRBV19 and TRBJ2-7; 7 nucleotides line up with TRBD1. V was pared by 6 bases and J by 0 bases, with 8 bases of the junction left unmatched. The germline gives CDR1 LNHDA, CDR2 SQIVND (reference sequence). The length of the CDR3 is 15 residues. In DNA form, the CDR3 reads TGTGCCAGTAGCACCGGGACAGCGAACTCCTACGAGCAGTACTTC. This translates into CASSTGTANSYEQYF.

V is TRBV6-5 and J is TRBJ1-2; D is ambiguous. Germline CDR1 is MNHEY and CDR2 is SVGAGI. This CDR3 comprises 13 residues. V gave up 5 bases and J gave up 2 bases, with 9 bases separating them. In DNA, the CDR3 is TGTGCCAGCAGTCCCCGGGTAAACTATGGCTACACCTTC. Residues: CASSPRVNYGYTF.

This chain connects TRBV11-2 to TRBJ2-3; TRBD2 matches at 10 bases. Trimming removed 5 bases from V and 0 bases from J; junction bases left unmatched: 5. The V gene's germline CDR1 is SGHAT and CDR2 FQNNGV. The CDR3 consists of 16 residues. CDR3 region: CASSELAGTSTDTQYF. CDR3 DNA sequence: TGTGCCAGCAGCGAACTAGCGGGAACTAGCACAGATACGCAGTATTTT.

This clone showed up just a few times. This chain uses TRBV6-1 with TRBJ1-5; D is unclear. Germline values: CDR1 MNHNS, CDR2 SASEGT. Trimming pared 0 bases from V and 3 bases from J, leaving 12 bases between. The CDR3 is 16 residues long. CDR3 loop: CASSEAHFQVNQPQHF. In nucleotides, the CDR3 is TGTGCCAGCAGTGAAGCGCACTTCCAGGTCAATCAGCCCCAGCATTTT.

This clone was counted once. The chain uses TRBV6-6 and TRBJ2-5, with D tentatively TRBD2 (6 bases). The V end was cut by 5 bases, the J end by 5 bases, with 21 bases between. The germline CDR1 and CDR2 sequences are MNHNY and SVGAGI (reference sequence). The CDR3 runs 16 residues. The CDR3 sequence: CASSAPPSTSRETQYF. The DNA for the CDR3 is TGTGCCAGCAGTGCTCCGCCGTCTACTAGCAGGGAGACCCAGTACTTC.

In this sample, this clone turned up a few times. The chain uses TRBV6-1 and TRBJ2-7; 9 bases agree with TRBD1. V gave up 2 bases and J gave up 2 bases; unmatched junction bases: 4. CDR3 length: 15 residues. Germline V gene sequence: CDR1 MNHNS, CDR2 SASEGT. The CDR3 DNA follows: TGTGCCAGCAGTGAACAGGACAGGGGACCCTACGAGCAGTACTTC. Translating gives CASSEQDRGPYEQYF.

This rearrangement joins TRBV7-8 to TRBJ1-1; 7 bases align to TRBD1. The CDR3 runs 14 residues. Trimming at V came to 5 bases and at J to 1 base, leaving 4 bases not matched to a gene. The V gene's germline CDR1 is SGHVS and CDR2 FQNEAQ. CDR3 sequence: CASSINRGNTEAFF. The CDR3 DNA sequence: TGTGCCAGCAGCATAAACAGGGGGAACACTGAAGCTTTCTTT.